The table lists the clone carrying this T cell receptor (beta chain) with a few counts. Through a sample-barcoded 5' primer and a J-beta primer mix, a second PCR was run for roughly 6 to 11 cycles. TCRdb reprocessed the 5' RACE reads via MiXCR and lists one record per CDR3 protein. The repertoire holds approximately 1.5 million distinct CDR3 sequences, with roughly a third as singletons. Germline V CDR1 and CDR2: SNHLY, FYNNEI. The CDR3 runs to 17 residues. The J segment lost 3 bases and the V segment lost 2 bases, leaving 6 bases of the junction unmatched. This specimen belongs to a study of blood T cells in healthy people across ages.

The chain joins TRBV2 to TRBJ2-6, with 8 bases aligning to TRBD1. This sequence was found in a woman in her twenties or thirties in good health. Material for sequencing was blood. The CDR3 reads CASSEIRGRGGANVLTF. CDR3 sequence (DNA): TGTGCCAGCAGTGAAATCAGGGGGCGAGGTGGGGCCAACGTCCTGACTTTC.